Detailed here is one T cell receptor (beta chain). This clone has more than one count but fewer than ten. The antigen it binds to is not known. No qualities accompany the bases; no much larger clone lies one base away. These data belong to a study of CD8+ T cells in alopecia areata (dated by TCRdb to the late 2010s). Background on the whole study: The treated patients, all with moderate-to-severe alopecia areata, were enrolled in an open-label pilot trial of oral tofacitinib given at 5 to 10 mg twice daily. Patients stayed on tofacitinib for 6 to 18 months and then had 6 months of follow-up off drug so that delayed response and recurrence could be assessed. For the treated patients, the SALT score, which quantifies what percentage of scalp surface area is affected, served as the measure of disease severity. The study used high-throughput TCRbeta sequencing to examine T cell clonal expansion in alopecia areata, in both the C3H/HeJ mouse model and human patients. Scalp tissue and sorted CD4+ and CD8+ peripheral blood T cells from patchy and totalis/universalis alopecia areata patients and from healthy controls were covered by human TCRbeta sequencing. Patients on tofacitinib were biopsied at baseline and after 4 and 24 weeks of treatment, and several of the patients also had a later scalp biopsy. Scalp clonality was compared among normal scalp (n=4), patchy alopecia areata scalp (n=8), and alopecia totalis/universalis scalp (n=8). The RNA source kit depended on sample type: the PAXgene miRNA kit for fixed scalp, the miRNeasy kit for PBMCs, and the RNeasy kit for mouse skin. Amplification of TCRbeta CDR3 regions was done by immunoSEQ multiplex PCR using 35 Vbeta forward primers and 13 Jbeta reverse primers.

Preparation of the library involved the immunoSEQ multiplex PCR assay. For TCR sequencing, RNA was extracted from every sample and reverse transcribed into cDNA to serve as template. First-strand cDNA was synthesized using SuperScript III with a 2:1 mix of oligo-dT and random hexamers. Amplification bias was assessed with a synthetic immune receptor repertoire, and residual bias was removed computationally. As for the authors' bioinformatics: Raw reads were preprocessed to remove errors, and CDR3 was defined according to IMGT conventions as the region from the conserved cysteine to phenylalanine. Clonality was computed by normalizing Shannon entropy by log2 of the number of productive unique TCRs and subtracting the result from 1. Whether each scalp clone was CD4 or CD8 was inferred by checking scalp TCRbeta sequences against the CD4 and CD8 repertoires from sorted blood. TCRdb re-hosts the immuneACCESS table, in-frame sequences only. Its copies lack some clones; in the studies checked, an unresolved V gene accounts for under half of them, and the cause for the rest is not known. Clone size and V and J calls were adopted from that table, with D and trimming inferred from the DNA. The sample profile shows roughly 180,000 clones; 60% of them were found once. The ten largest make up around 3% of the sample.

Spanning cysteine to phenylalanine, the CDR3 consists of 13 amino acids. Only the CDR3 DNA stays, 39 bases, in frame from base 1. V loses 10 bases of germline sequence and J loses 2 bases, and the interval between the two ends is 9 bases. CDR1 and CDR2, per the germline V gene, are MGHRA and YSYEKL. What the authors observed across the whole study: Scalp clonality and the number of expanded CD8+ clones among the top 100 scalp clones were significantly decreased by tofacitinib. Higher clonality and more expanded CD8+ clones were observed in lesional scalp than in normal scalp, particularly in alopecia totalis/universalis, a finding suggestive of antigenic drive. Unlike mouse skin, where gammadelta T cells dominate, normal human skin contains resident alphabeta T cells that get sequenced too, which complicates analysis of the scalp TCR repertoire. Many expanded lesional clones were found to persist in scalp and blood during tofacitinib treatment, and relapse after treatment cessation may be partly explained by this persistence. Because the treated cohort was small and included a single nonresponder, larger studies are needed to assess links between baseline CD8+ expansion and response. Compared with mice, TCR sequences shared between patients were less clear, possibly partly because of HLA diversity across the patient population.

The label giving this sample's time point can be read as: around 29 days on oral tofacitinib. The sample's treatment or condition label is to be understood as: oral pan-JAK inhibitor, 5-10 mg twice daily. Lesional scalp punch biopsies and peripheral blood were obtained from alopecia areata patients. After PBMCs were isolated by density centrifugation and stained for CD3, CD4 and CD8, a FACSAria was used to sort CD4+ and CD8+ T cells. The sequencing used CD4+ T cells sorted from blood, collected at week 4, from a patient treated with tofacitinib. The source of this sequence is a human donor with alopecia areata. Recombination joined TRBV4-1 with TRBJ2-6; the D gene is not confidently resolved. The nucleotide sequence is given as TGCGCCACCTTTGGGGCTGGGGCCAACGTCCTGACTTTC. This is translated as CATFGAGANVLTF.